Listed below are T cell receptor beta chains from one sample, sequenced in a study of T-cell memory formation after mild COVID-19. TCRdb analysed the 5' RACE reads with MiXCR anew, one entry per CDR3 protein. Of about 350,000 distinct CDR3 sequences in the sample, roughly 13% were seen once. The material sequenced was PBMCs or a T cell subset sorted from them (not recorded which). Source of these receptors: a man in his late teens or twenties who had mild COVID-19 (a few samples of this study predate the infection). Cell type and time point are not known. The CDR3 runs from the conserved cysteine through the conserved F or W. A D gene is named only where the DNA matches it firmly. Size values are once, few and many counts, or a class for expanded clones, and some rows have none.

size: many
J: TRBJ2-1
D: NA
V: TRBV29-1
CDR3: CSATDSPKYNEQFF
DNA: TGCAGCGCCACGGACAGCCCAAAATACAATGAGCAGTTCTTC

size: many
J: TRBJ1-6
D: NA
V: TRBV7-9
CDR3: CASSLGNSPLHF
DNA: TGTGCCAGCAGCTTAGGCAATTCACCCCTCCACTTT

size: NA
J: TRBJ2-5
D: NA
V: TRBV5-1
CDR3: CASSHGTSQETQYF
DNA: TGCGCCAGCAGCCACGGGACTTCACAAGAGACCCAGTACTTC

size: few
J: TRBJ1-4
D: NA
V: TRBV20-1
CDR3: CSARDRPGNEKLFF
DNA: TGCAGTGCTAGAGATCGGCCAGGAAATGAAAAACTGTTTTTT

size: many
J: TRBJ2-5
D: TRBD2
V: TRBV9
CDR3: CASSVASGDYQETQYF
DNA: TGTGCCAGCAGCGTAGCTAGCGGGGATTACCAAGAGACCCAGTACTTC

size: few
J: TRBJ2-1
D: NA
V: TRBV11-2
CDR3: CASSPRVPRVEEQFF
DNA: TGTGCCAGCAGCCCACGGGTCCCCAGGGTGGAGGAGCAGTTCTTC

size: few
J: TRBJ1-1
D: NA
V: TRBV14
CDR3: CASSQITKGTEAFF
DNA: TGTGCCAGCAGCCAGATTACTAAAGGGACTGAAGCTTTCTTT

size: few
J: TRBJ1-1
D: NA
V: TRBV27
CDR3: CASRPGTAYLRAFF
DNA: TGTGCCAGCAGGCCCGGGACGGCGTATTTAAGAGCTTTCTTT

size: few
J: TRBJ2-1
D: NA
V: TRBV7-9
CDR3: CASLLNYNEQFF
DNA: TGTGCCAGCCTCCTCAATTACAATGAGCAGTTCTTC

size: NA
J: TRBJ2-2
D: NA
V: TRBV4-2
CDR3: CASSQAASNTGELFF
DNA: TGTGCCAGCAGCCAAGCGGCCTCGAACACCGGGGAGCTGTTTTTT

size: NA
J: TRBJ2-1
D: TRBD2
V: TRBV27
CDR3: CASSLSGTSGAYEQFF
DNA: TGTGCCAGCAGTTTATCCGGGACTAGCGGGGCCTATGAGCAGTTCTTC

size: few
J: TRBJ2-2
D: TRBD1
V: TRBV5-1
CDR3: CASSLVGQGNTGELFF
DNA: TGCGCCAGCAGCTTGGTCGGACAGGGAAACACCGGGGAGCTGTTTTTT